Below, one T cell receptor (beta chain) is given with its context. The ends lost 3 bases at V and 5 bases at J; junction bases unmatched: 23. The length of the CDR3 is 20 residues. This sample stems from a study of cytomegalovirus exposure and HLA in healthy donors. Only in-frame clones appear in the TCRdb table, and some are missing; sequencing was by immunoSEQ multiplex PCR. Of fewer than 200,000 clones listed, around nine tenths are singletons. The gene calls are TRBV23-1 and TRBJ1-2; 8 nucleotides line up with TRBD1. TRBV23-1 is noted as an ORF with a role that remains uncertain. Sequenced: PBMCs. This sequence was found in a man aged 18 to 30 in good health and CMV-seropositive. The DNA for the CDR3 is TGCGCCAGCAGTCAGATTTTCCAAATGGCCGGGACAGGCCGGGATTATGGCTACACCTTC. It is translated as CASSQIFQMAGTGRDYGYTF.